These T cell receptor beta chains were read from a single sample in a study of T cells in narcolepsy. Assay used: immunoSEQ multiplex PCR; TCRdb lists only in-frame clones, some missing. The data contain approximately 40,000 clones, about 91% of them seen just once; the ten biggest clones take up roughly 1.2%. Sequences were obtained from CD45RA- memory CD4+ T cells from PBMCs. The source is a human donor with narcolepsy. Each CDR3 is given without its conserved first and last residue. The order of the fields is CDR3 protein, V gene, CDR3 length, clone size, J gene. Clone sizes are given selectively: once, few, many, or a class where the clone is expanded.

CDR3aa: ASSAAITSPEQY
v_gene: TRBV7-2
len: 12
abundance: NA
j_gene: TRBJ2-7

CDR3aa: ASSGDGTEAF
v_gene: TRBV11-3
len: 10
abundance: NA
j_gene: TRBJ1-1

CDR3aa: ASSEVVNRIG
v_gene: TRBV2
len: 10
abundance: NA
j_gene: TRBJ2-7

CDR3aa: AWGGAGYGYT
v_gene: TRBV30
len: 10
abundance: NA
j_gene: TRBJ1-2

CDR3aa: ASSELQNTGELF
v_gene: TRBV2
len: 12
abundance: NA
j_gene: TRBJ2-2

CDR3aa: SVSQGGGQETQY
v_gene: TRBV29-1
len: 12
abundance: NA
j_gene: TRBJ2-5

CDR3aa: ASSIRGGPNTEAF
v_gene: TRBV19
len: 13
abundance: few
j_gene: TRBJ1-1

CDR3aa: ASSPGLREQY
v_gene: TRBV28
len: 10
abundance: NA
j_gene: TRBJ2-7

CDR3aa: SVGEGREPQH
v_gene: TRBV29-1
len: 10
abundance: NA
j_gene: TRBJ1-5

CDR3aa: ASSFEGTGFGQETQY
v_gene: TRBV5-1
len: 15
abundance: NA
j_gene: TRBJ2-5

CDR3aa: ASSSTFGQGGRLNYGYT
v_gene: TRBV28
len: 17
abundance: NA
j_gene: TRBJ1-2

CDR3aa: ASSFPFGDSPYEQY
v_gene: TRBV11-3
len: 14
abundance: NA
j_gene: TRBJ2-7

CDR3aa: ASSAGGTDSSGNTIY
v_gene: TRBV5-1
len: 15
abundance: NA
j_gene: TRBJ1-3

CDR3aa: ASSVGGQGAHEQY
v_gene: TRBV28
len: 13
abundance: NA
j_gene: TRBJ2-7

CDR3aa: ASSARGTGELF
v_gene: TRBV2
len: 11
abundance: NA
j_gene: TRBJ2-2

CDR3aa: ASSLGTSGRGMDEQF
v_gene: TRBV7-9
len: 15
abundance: NA
j_gene: TRBJ2-1

CDR3aa: ASSPRLGHNEQF
v_gene: TRBV9
len: 12
abundance: NA
j_gene: TRBJ2-1

CDR3aa: ASSEFGGRLYEQY
v_gene: TRBV6-1
len: 13
abundance: NA
j_gene: TRBJ2-7

CDR3aa: ASSRGGIGTGELF
v_gene: TRBV5-6
len: 13
abundance: NA
j_gene: TRBJ2-2

CDR3aa: ATSREGVRSGNTIY
v_gene: TRBV15
len: 14
abundance: NA
j_gene: TRBJ1-3

CDR3aa: ASSSRPGELF
v_gene: TRBV5-6
len: 10
abundance: NA
j_gene: TRBJ2-2

CDR3aa: ASSRGGVNTEAF
v_gene: TRBV11-1
len: 12
abundance: NA
j_gene: TRBJ1-1

CDR3aa: ASSLYGVGADTQY
v_gene: TRBV5-4
len: 13
abundance: NA
j_gene: TRBJ2-3

CDR3aa: ASSVFPENTEAF
v_gene: TRBV9
len: 12
abundance: NA
j_gene: TRBJ1-1

CDR3aa: ASRLETQY
v_gene: TRBV2
len: 8
abundance: NA
j_gene: TRBJ2-5

CDR3aa: ASSLPLQGGNTEAF
v_gene: TRBV28
len: 14
abundance: NA
j_gene: TRBJ1-1

CDR3aa: ASRISASGGNIQY
v_gene: TRBV6-5
len: 13
abundance: NA
j_gene: TRBJ2-4

CDR3aa: ASSPRGDRAETQY
v_gene: TRBV18
len: 13
abundance: NA
j_gene: TRBJ2-5

CDR3aa: ASSGPREGTEAF
v_gene: TRBV28
len: 12
abundance: NA
j_gene: TRBJ1-1

CDR3aa: ASSPQGEDSYEQY
v_gene: TRBV23-1
len: 13
abundance: NA
j_gene: TRBJ2-7

CDR3aa: ASMTGGYDNEQF
v_gene: TRBV2
len: 12
abundance: NA
j_gene: TRBJ2-1

CDR3aa: AIRGQGGTYEQY
v_gene: TRBV10-3
len: 12
abundance: NA
j_gene: TRBJ2-7

CDR3aa: ASSPRQGAGEKLF
v_gene: TRBV18
len: 13
abundance: NA
j_gene: TRBJ1-4

CDR3aa: ASSLAGWGDTGETQY
v_gene: TRBV11-3
len: 15
abundance: NA
j_gene: TRBJ2-5

CDR3aa: ASSGLWAGNIQY
v_gene: TRBV7-2
len: 12
abundance: NA
j_gene: TRBJ2-4

CDR3aa: AWSVYRGGQGYT
v_gene: TRBV30
len: 12
abundance: NA
j_gene: TRBJ1-2

CDR3aa: ASSPITGGPYEQF
v_gene: TRBV19
len: 13
abundance: once
j_gene: TRBJ2-1

CDR3aa: ASSLPGKVEAF
v_gene: TRBV5-1
len: 11
abundance: NA
j_gene: TRBJ1-1

CDR3aa: ASSQRQGDSPLH
v_gene: TRBV5-4
len: 12
abundance: NA
j_gene: TRBJ1-6

CDR3aa: ASSPPRASGVTDTQY
v_gene: TRBV18
len: 15
abundance: NA
j_gene: TRBJ2-3

CDR3aa: ASSFLGTGAGEQY
v_gene: TRBV11-3
len: 13
abundance: NA
j_gene: TRBJ2-7